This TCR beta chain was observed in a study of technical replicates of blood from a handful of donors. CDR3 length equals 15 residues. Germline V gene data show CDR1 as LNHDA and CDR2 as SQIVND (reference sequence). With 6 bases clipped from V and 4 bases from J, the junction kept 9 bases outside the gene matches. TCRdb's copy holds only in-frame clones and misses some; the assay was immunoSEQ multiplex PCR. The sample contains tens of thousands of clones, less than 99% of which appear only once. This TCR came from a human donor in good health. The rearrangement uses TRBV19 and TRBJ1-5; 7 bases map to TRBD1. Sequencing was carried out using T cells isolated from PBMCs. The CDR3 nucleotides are TGTGCCAGTAGCGAAGACCGGGACAGTAATCAGCCCCAGCATTTT. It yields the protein CASSEDRDSNQPQHF.